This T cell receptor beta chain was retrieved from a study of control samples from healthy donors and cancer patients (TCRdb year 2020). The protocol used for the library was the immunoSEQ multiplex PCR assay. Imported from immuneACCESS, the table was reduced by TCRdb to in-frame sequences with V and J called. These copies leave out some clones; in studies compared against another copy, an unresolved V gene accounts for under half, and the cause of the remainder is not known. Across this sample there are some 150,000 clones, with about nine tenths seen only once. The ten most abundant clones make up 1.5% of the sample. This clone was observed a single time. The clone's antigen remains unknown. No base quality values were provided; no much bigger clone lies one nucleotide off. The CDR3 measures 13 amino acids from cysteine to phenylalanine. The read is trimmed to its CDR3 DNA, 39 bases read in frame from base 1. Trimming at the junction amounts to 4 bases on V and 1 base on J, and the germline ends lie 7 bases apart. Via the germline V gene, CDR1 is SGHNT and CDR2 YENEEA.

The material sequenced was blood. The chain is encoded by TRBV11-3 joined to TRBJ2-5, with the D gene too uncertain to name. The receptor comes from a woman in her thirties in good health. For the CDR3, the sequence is CASSSDAQETQYF. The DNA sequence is TGTGCCAGCAGCTCGGACGCCCAAGAGACCCAGTACTTC. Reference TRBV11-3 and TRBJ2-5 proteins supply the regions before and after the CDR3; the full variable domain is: EAGVVQSPRYKIIEKKQPVAFWCNPISGHNTLYWYLQNLGQGPELLIRYENEEAVDDSQLPKDRFSAERLKGVDSTLKIQPAELGDSAVYLCASSSDAQETQYFGPGTRLLVL.